The rows below give T cell receptor beta chains drawn from one sample of a study of T cell responses to AZD1222 COVID-19 vaccine. Data came from immunoSEQ multiplex PCR; TCRdb stores just in-frame clones and leaves some out. Of 90,000 to 120,000 clones in the sample, roughly 90% were seen once. Sequencing used peripheral blood, obtained 28 days after the second AZD1222 dose. The receptors shown here come from an adult who received the AZD1222 COVID-19 vaccine. CDR3s include the opening cysteine and the closing phenylalanine or tryptophan. Each record gives: D gene, J gene, V gene, clone size, CDR3 DNA, CDR3 protein. D genes are given only for firm matches. Expanded clones are given a class, and other clones once, few, many or no size at all.

>TRBD1|TRBJ2-1|TRBV7-3|NA
TGTGCCAGCAGTCCCGGCAGCGGGACAGGGGTAGAAAATGAGCAGTTCTTC
CASSPGSGTGVENEQFF
>NA|TRBJ2-6|TRBV12-5|few
TGTGCTAGTGGTTGGGTGGTGAGCTCTGGGGCCAACGTCCTGACTTTC
CASGWVVSSGANVLTF
>TRBD1|TRBJ2-7|TRBV4-1|NA
TGCGCCAGCAGCCAAGTTCTGGCAGGGGGTAACGAGCAGTACTTC
CASSQVLAGGNEQYF
>TRBD1|TRBJ1-5|TRBV30|NA
TGTGCCTGGATGGTCGGGACAGGGACGAGTTCGCGCAATCAGCCCCAGCATTTT
CAWMVGTGTSSRNQPQHF
>TRBD1|TRBJ1-1|TRBV29-1|NA
TGCAGCGTTGAAAACAGGGGCCCCACTGAAGCTTTCTTT
CSVENRGPTEAFF
>NA|TRBJ1-1|TRBV29-1|NA
TGCAGCGTTGAACTCCGGCTAAAAGTGGACACTGAAGCTTTCTTT
CSVELRLKVDTEAFF
>TRBD2|TRBJ2-3|TRBV11-2|NA
TGTGCCAGCAGCTTAGTAGCGGGGGGGCCAACAGATACGCAGTATTTT
CASSLVAGGPTDTQYF
>TRBD1|TRBJ1-2|TRBV2|once
TGTGCCAGCGGGACAGGGCCCAACTATGGCTACACCTTC
CASGTGPNYGYTF
>TRBD2|TRBJ2-1|TRBV19|NA
TGTGCCAGTAGTATAGTTGGCGGGGGGGCCGACAATGAGCAGTTCTTC
CASSIVGGGADNEQFF
>NA|TRBJ1-4|TRBV6-5|NA
TGTGCCAGCAGCAAGTCGTCTCTTGAGGATGAAAAACTGTTTTTT
CASSKSSLEDEKLFF
>TRBD1|TRBJ2-7|TRBV5-4|once
TGTGCCAGCAGCTTACAGGGGGCAACCTACGAGCAGTACTTC
CASSLQGATYEQYF
>NA|TRBJ2-7|TRBV30|NA
TGTGCCTGGCGTCTCAATTCAGCCTACGAGCAGTACTTC
CAWRLNSAYEQYF
>NA|TRBJ1-4|TRBV30|NA
TGTGCCTGGAGTAAGGGGGTCGTAAATGAAAAACTGTTTTTT
CAWSKGVVNEKLFF
>NA|TRBJ1-1|TRBV19|NA
TGTGCCAGTAGTAAGTCACAAATCACTGAAGCTTTCTTT
CASSKSQITEAFF